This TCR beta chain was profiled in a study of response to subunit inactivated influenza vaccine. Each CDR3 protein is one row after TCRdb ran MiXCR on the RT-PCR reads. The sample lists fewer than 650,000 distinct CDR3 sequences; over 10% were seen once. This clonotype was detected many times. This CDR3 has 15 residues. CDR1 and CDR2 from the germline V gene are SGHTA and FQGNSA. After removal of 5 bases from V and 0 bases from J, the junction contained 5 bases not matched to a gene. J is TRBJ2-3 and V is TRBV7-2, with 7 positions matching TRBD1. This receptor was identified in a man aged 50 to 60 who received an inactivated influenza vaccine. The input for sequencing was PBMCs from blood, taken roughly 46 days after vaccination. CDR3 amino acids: CASSRGTVSTDTQYF. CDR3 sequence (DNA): TGTGCCAGCAGCAGAGGGACAGTGAGCACAGATACGCAGTATTTT.